A selection of T cell receptor beta chains follows, all from one sample in a study of shared clonotypes between healthy human individuals. Sequencing was performed with immunoSEQ multiplex PCR; in TCRdb, only in-frame clones are kept and a portion is missing. Among about 1,900,000 clones, approximately 94% were seen once, and the ten largest hold 1% to 1.5%. What was sequenced was naive CD8+ T cells sorted from blood. These TCRs come from a young man in good health. Both conserved end residues are part of each CDR3. Each record gives: J gene, V gene, D gene, clone size, CDR3 DNA, CDR3 protein. The D gene is left open where the match is weak. The size entry is marked missing in some rows and otherwise reads once, few, many or a size class.

>TRBJ2-5|TRBV19|NA|NA
TGTGCCAGTAGTCAGCACCAAGAGACCCAGTACTTC
CASSQHQETQYF
>TRBJ1-1|TRBV5-6|NA|once
TGTGCCAGCGCGGTTCAGGGTGGCCCTGTAGCTTTCTTT
CASAVQGGPVAFF
>TRBJ2-5|TRBV9|NA|NA
TGTGCCAGCAGCTCAGGGAGAAGCGAGACCCAGTACTTC
CASSSGRSETQYF
>TRBJ2-7|TRBV29-1|NA|NA
TGCAGCGTTTCGGACACCTACGAGCAGTACTTC
CSVSDTYEQYF
>TRBJ2-3|TRBV27|TRBD1|NA
TGTGCCAGCAGTTTAGGGACAGGGGAAAAATTTTTCCTCACAGATACGCAGTATTTT
CASSLGTGEKFFLTDTQYF
>TRBJ2-7|TRBV6-1|TRBD1|NA
TGTGCCAGCAGTGTATCTCGACAGGGCCAGTGGGAGCAGTACTTC
CASSVSRQGQWEQYF
>TRBJ2-6|TRBV7-6|TRBD1|NA
TGTGCCAGCAGCCTCGGGACAGGGGGCGCTGGGGCCAACGTCCTGACTTTC
CASSLGTGGAGANVLTF
>TRBJ1-6|TRBV6-1|NA|few
TGTGCCAGCAGTGAAGAACTATCCTATAATTCACCCCTCCACTTT
CASSEELSYNSPLHF
>TRBJ2-5|TRBV27|NA|NA
TGTGCCAGCACCTCCATCAGCCAAGAGACCCAGTACTTC
CASTSISQETQYF
>TRBJ1-3|TRBV10-3|NA|NA
TGTGCCATCAGTGAGTCTGGGCCCGCCTCTGGAAACACCATATATTTT
CAISESGPASGNTIYF
>TRBJ2-7|TRBV6-1|NA|NA
TGTGCCATCAGTGAGTCGTTGGTCGGGACAACCTACGAGCAGTACTTC
CAISESLVGTTYEQYF
>TRBJ2-5|TRBV11-2|TRBD1|NA
TGTGCCAGCAGCCCCTTCGGGGGACAGGGGGCCCAAGAGACCCAGTACTTC
CASSPFGGQGAQETQYF
>TRBJ2-3|TRBV5-1|TRBD2|NA
TGCGCCAGTAGCGGGGTGGTTACAGATACGCAGTATTTT
CASSGVVTDTQYF
>TRBJ1-6|TRBV6-5|NA|NA
TGTGCCAGCAGTTACTCCGTGACAGAAAATTCACCCCTCCACTTT
CASSYSVTENSPLHF
>TRBJ2-7|TRBV7-6|NA|NA
TGTGCCAGCAGCCAAGCATTTTCGACAGAGTACGAGCAGTACTTC
CASSQAFSTEYEQYF
>TRBJ2-1|TRBV5-4|TRBD2|NA
TGTGCCAGCAGCTTGAGATTTCTAGCGGGACTCTACAATGAGCAGTTCTTC
CASSLRFLAGLYNEQFF
>TRBJ2-5|TRBV7-9|NA|once
TGTGCCAGCAGCTTTTATGGCAGCCAAGAGACCCAGTACTTC
CASSFYGSQETQYF
>TRBJ1-3|TRBV9|NA|NA
TGTGCCAGCAGCGTAGACGGACAGGGAAACACCATATATTTT
CASSVDGQGNTIYF
>TRBJ1-1|TRBV6-1|TRBD1|NA
TGTGCCAGCAGTGAATTGGCAGGGGGCGAGGGAATGAACACTGAAGCTTTCTTT
CASSELAGGEGMNTEAFF
>TRBJ1-5|TRBV11-2|NA|few
TGTGCCAGCAGCTTAGCGGGAAATCAGCCCCAGCATTTT
CASSLAGNQPQHF
>TRBJ1-1|TRBV7-8|NA|once
TGTGCCAGCAGCTTAGAGGAAGGGTTGAGCACTGAAGCTTTCTTT
CASSLEEGLSTEAFF
>TRBJ2-7|TRBV30|NA|NA
TGTGCCTGGGGACAAGGGCCCTCCTACGAGCAGTACTTC
CAWGQGPSYEQYF
>TRBJ2-7|TRBV6-1|NA|NA
TGTGCCAGCAGTGAGAAGGTCTACGAGCAGTACTTC
CASSEKVYEQYF
>TRBJ2-5|TRBV7-6|NA|NA
TGTGCCAGCAGCTTAGAGGTTCGGGGGGCAGAGGAAGAGACCCAGTACTTC
CASSLEVRGAEEETQYF
>TRBJ2-1|TRBV4-1|TRBD2|NA
TGCGCCAGCAGCCCGGATAGCGGGAGGCCCAATGAGCAGTTCTTC
CASSPDSGRPNEQFF
>TRBJ2-1|TRBV7-9|NA|once
TGTGCCAGCAGTCAAATAAACAGGGCCGTGGGGGATGAGCAGTTCTTC
CASSQINRAVGDEQFF
>TRBJ1-2|TRBV5-1|TRBD1|NA
TGCGCCAGCAGCCTTGACAGGGACAACGGCTACACCTTC
CASSLDRDNGYTF
>TRBJ2-1|TRBV6-1|TRBD1|NA
TGTGCCAGCAGTGGCCGGGACAGCCCCACCTACAATGAGCAGTTCTTC
CASSGRDSPTYNEQFF
>TRBJ1-2|TRBV29-1|TRBD1|NA
TGCAGCGCCCAGGGGGCAACCCGGGGCTACACCTTC
CSAQGATRGYTF
>TRBJ1-6|TRBV11-2|NA|NA
TGTGCCAGCAGCCCCGTCGGGTCGAATTCACCCCTCCACTTT
CASSPVGSNSPLHF
>TRBJ1-4|TRBV7-9|TRBD1|NA
TGTGCCAGCGGTGTTGGGACAGCTAATGAAAAACTGTTTTTT
CASGVGTANEKLFF
>TRBJ2-5|TRBV9|TRBD1|NA
TGTGCCAGCAGCCCCGGGACAGGGGGCCAAGAGACCCAGTACTTC
CASSPGTGGQETQYF
>TRBJ2-5|TRBV7-8|NA|NA
TGTGCCAGCAGCTTGTGGGGAGGCCAAGAGACCCAGTACTTC
CASSLWGGQETQYF
>TRBJ2-1|TRBV7-9|TRBD2|NA
TGTGCCAGCAGCTCTTCTAGCGGGGGGAGCTCCTACAATGAGCAGTTCTTC
CASSSSSGGSSYNEQFF
>TRBJ2-5|TRBV5-4|NA|NA
TGTGCCAGCAGCCCGGGACGGGGCGGGGAGACCCAGTACTTC
CASSPGRGGETQYF
>TRBJ2-7|TRBV4-1|TRBD2|NA
TGCGCCAGCAGCCTGAGACTAGCGGTGACCTACGAGCAGTACTTC
CASSLRLAVTYEQYF
>TRBJ1-1|TRBV7-9|NA|NA
TGTGCCAGCAGCTTATGGGAGGGCCAGAACACTGAAGCTTTCTTT
CASSLWEGQNTEAFF
>TRBJ2-7|TRBV7-9|TRBD1|NA
TGTGCCAGCAGCTCGGGACAGGGGCGAATGGTCGAGCAGTACTTC
CASSSGQGRMVEQYF
>TRBJ2-7|TRBV7-9|TRBD2|NA
TGTGCCAGCAGTACGGGACTAGCGGCCTACGAGCAGTACTTC
CASSTGLAAYEQYF
>TRBJ1-1|TRBV6-5|TRBD1|NA
TGTGCCAGCAGTTACTATAGGGGGCAGGGTGAAGCTTTCTTT
CASSYYRGQGEAFF
>TRBJ2-1|TRBV13|TRBD2|NA
TGTGCCAGCAGCTTAGGACCCACTAGCGGGGGGGCCTATGAGCAGTTCTTC
CASSLGPTSGGAYEQFF